This T cell receptor beta chain was retrieved from a study of cytomegalovirus exposure and HLA in healthy donors. This clone was detected a few times. PCR employed 60 Vbeta and 13 Jbeta primers. The data were produced by immunoSEQ multiplex PCR, yet TCRdb's version contains in-frame clones alone and is incomplete. Of around 200,000 clones in the sample, roughly four fifths were seen once. This CDR3 contains 13 residues. The V and J ends lost 3 bases and 7 bases, in that order; junction bases with no gene match: 2. Germline-derived CDR1 and CDR2 are LNHDA and SQIVND (reference sequence). Sequencing was carried out using PBMCs. The source of this sequence is a man between 45 and 60 years old in good health and CMV-seronegative. J is TRBJ1-5 and V is TRBV19, with TRBD1 matching over 8 bases. This CDR3 is CASSMDRDQPQHF. The CDR3 bases are TGTGCCAGTAGTATGGACAGGGACCAGCCCCAGCATTTT.